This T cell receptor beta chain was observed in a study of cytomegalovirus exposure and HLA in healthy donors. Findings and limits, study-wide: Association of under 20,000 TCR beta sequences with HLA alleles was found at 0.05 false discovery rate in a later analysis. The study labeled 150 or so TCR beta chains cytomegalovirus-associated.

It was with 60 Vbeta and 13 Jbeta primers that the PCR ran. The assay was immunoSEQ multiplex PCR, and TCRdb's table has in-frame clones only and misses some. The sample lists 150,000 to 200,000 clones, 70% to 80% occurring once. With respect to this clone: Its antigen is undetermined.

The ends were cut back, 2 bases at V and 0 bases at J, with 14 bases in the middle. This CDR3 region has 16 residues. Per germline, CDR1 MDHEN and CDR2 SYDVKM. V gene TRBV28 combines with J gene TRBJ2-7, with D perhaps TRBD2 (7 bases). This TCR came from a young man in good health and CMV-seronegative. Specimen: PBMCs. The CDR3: CASSLKGGSFSYEQYF. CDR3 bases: TGTGCCAGCAGTTTAAAGGGGGGGAGCTTCTCCTACGAGCAGTACTTC.